There are many counts of the clone carrying this T cell receptor beta chain. Its matching antigen is unknown. A TCRbeta library incorporating unique molecular identifiers was prepared. Via MiXCR, TCRdb re-called the PCR reads, giving one row per CDR3 protein. The table includes 200,000 or so distinct CDR3 sequences, roughly 6.3% detected once. These data are taken from a study of T-cell reconstitution after alpha-beta-depleted transplantation in children. Whole-study results and caveats: At day 60, the high TCRbeta diversity found in some patients originated from recipient T cells and thymic progenitors that had survived. There were reportedly several hundred expanded graft clones from which alpha-beta T cells came about two months after transplant. The authors attributed T-cell counts and diversity one year after transplant mostly to newly produced T cells.

The V gene's germline CDR1 is SGHVS and CDR2 FQNEAQ. With 1 base removed from V and 7 bases from J, the gap between germline ends came to 23 bases. The CDR3 length is 17 residues. The TCR comes from a girl less than two years old with combined immunodeficiency, due to receive a stem cell transplant. This sample comprised PBMCs, obtained before TCRalphabeta/CD19-depleted stem cell transplant. The chain has TRBV7-8 and TRBJ2-7; TRBD2 is a possible D gene (5 bases). CDR3: CASSLEWMLTGNSEQYF. The CDR3 nucleotides read TGTGCCAGCAGCTTAGAATGGATGCTCACGGGGAACTCGGAGCAGTACTTC.